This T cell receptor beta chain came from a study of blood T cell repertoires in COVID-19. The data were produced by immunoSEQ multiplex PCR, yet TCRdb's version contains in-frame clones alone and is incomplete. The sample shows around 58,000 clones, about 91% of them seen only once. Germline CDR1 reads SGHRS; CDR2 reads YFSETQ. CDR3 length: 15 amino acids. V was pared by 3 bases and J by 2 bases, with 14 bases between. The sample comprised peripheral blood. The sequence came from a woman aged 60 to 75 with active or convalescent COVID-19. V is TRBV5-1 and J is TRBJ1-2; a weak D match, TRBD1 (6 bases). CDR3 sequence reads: CASSSQPQGNYGYTF. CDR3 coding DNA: TGCGCCAGCAGCTCCCAACCCCAGGGGAACTATGGCTACACCTTC.